The present entry profiles one T cell receptor beta chain with its context. Its antigen specificity is not known. No quality values exist for individual bases; no much larger clone is one base distant. In light of the paper, this sample's treatment or condition label describes: in vitro stimulation with specific CMV peptide epitopes to enrich CMV-specific T cells. Trimming leaves V shorter by 2 bases and J shorter by 4 bases, with the junction holding 5 bases beyond the gene matches. From the cysteine up to the phenylalanine, the CDR3 has a length of 15 residues. The kept DNA is CDR3 alone, 45 bases in frame from the first base. For CDR1 and CDR2, the germline V gene lists KGHDR and SFDVKD. The instrument was an Illumina HiSeq 1500. TCRdb itself trimmed the public reads at Q25 with fastp, ran MiXCR and retained productive beta chains. Each record represents a unique CDR3 protein, reported with the most common genes and DNA among its rows. The sample table holds about 120,000 distinct CDR3 sequences, of which around 30% were seen once. 41% of the sample is in the top ten clones.

This specimen belongs to a study of T cell repertoires in cytomegalovirus infection (dated by TCRdb to about 2019). For the study in its entirety: Recently identified HLA-C-restricted CMV epitopes, whose presentation resists viral immunomodulation, were targeted by peptide stimulations together with well-studied HLA-B-restricted epitopes. The HLA type of each donor mattered for the analysis, because public TCR beta signatures pointed to carriage of CMV infection along with the matching HLA type. What the study reported, not specific to this receptor: In both this cohort and an independent 352-donor cohort, the cumulative frequency of public TCR beta family members distinguished carriers of CMV infection plus the relevant HLA type. The ex vivo response was dominated by HLA-C-restricted CMV-specific TCR beta clonotypes, which also provided the single most frequent clonotype in two of eight donors.

This receptor was identified in a human donor in good health (CMV status not recorded). Some clones in this sample may be carry-over from other donors' samples. The starting material was CD8+ T cells from cultured PBMCs, obtained from culture after CMV antigen stimulation. The chain employs TRBV24-1 and TRBJ2-5; 8 central nucleotides agree with TRBD2. The CDR3 loop reads CATSDSLGTRETQYF. The DNA sequence is as follows: TGTGCCACCAGTGATTCCCTCGGGACTAGAGAGACCCAGTACTTC.